The clone carrying this TCR beta chain is a singleton in its sample. The protocol was immunoSEQ multiplex PCR, while the TCRdb copy is restricted to in-frame clones and leaves out a portion. This sample carries roughly 110,000 clones, roughly 90% of them seen once, and the ten largest clones take about 18%. These data belong to a study of blood T cell repertoires in COVID-19. At the level of the study: Specimens from acute and convalescent COVID-19 originated in the United States, Italy and Spain. In each case, the material was cDNA or gDNA derived from T cells, B-cell-depleted T cells, or PBMCs.

Deletions cut 4 bases from V and 6 bases from J, with 16 bases between. CDR3 length equals 14 residues. Looked up from germline, CDR1 is SGHRS and CDR2 is YFSETQ. The chain is built from TRBV5-1 and TRBJ1-2; tentative D call: TRBD1 (6 bases). This receptor was obtained from a human donor with acute or convalescent COVID-19. The donor label of this sample is uncertain. Material for sequencing was peripheral blood. The CDR3 DNA sequence: TGCGCCAGCAGCATACAGGGTTCGGCGGATGGCTACACCTTC. This sequence encodes CASSIQGSADGYTF.